This TCR beta chain was captured in a study of T cells after yellow fever vaccination. Points from the study as a whole: Reappearance after the booster was observed for most primary-vaccination clones (roughly 97% CD4, about 86% CD8).

V was shortened by 5 bases and J by 4 bases, with 12 bases between the two germline ends. This CDR3 region has 14 residues. The TCR cDNA carried a universal primer site and UMIs from 5'RACE template switching. MiXCR, run by TCRdb on the 5' RACE reads, gives a single entry per CDR3 protein. The table shows about 300,000 distinct CDR3 sequences, with 8.7% occurring only once. In this sample, this clonotype turned up many times. Its specificity is not known. The TCR was taken from a man between 18 and 35 years old who received the YFV17D yellow fever vaccine. This chain uses TRBV12-3 or TRBV12-4 with TRBJ1-3; perhaps TRBD1 as D (5 bases). The sample consisted of CD4+ T cells sorted from PBMCs, taken 5 days after the yellow fever booster vaccination. The CDR3 here is CASSGWDGGNTIYF. CDR3 bases: TGTGCCAGCAGTGGTTGGGACGGAGGAAACACCATATATTTT.